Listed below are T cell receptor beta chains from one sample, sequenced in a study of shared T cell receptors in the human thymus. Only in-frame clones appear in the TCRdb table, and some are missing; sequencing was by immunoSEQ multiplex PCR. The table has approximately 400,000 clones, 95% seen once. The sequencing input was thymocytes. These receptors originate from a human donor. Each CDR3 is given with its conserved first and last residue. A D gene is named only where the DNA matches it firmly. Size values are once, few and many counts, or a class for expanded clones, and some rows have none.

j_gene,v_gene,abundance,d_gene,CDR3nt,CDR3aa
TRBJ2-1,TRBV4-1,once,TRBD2,TGCGCCAGCAACGCGGGGGGTGAAATTCACAATGAGCAGTTCTTC,CASNAGGEIHNEQFF
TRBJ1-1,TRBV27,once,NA,TGTGCCAGCAGTTTCGGGGTTCTCCAGAACACTGAAGCTTTCTTT,CASSFGVLQNTEAFF
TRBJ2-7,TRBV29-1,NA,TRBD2,TGCAGCGTTGGAGGGGAAAGGACTAGTGGGGACCCCTACGAGCAGTACTTC,CSVGGERTSGDPYEQYF
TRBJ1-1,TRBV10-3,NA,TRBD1,TGTGCCATCAGTGATTACCCAGGGGGCGCGAACACTGAAGCTTTCTTT,CAISDYPGGANTEAFF
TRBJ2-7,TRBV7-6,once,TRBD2,TGTGCCAGCAGCTTTTCCACAGCGGGAGGGCCGTACGAGCAGTACTTC,CASSFSTAGGPYEQYF
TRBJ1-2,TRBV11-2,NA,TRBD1,TGTGCCGGAGAAAGAACAGGGGAACATGGCTACACCTTC,CAGERTGEHGYTF
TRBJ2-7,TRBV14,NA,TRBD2,TGTGCCAGCAGCCAAGGAGGCGGGAGGTCCGTACAGCAGTACTTC,CASSQGGGRSVQQYF
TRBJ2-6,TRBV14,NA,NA,TGTGCCAGCAGCCAAGGTGGAGGGGCCAACGTCCTGACTTTC,CASSQGGGANVLTF
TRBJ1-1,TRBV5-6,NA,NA,TGTGCCAGCAGCTTGGATCGACGGAAGAACACTGAAGCTTTCTTT,CASSLDRRKNTEAFF
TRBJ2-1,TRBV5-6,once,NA,TGTGCCAGCAGCTTCCTACCTCCCTGGAGCTCCTACAATGAGCAGTTCTTC,CASSFLPPWSSYNEQFF
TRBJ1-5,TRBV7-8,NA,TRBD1,TGTGCCAGCAGCTTAGAGCCGGGCAGGGGGCTAGGTGGCAATCAGCCCCAGCATTTT,CASSLEPGRGLGGNQPQHF
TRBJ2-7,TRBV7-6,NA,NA,TGTGCCAGCAGCTCAACCCCGGGACACCTGGGAGGGGAGCAGTACTTC,CASSSTPGHLGGEQYF
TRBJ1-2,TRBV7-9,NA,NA,TGTGCCAGCAGCGCCCCCGGCAGGAGGGATGGCTACACCTTC,CASSAPGRRDGYTF
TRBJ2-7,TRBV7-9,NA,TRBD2,TGTGCCAGCAGCTCTCGGACTAGCGGGAGTATCTACGAGCAGTACTTC,CASSSRTSGSIYEQYF
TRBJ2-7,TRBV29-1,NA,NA,TGCAGCGTCCGGGCAGGAGCCTACGAGCAGTACTTC,CSVRAGAYEQYF
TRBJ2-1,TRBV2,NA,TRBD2,TGTGCCAGCACCCCAGGACTAGCGGGAAACAATGAGCAGTTCTTC,CASTPGLAGNNEQFF